This T cell receptor (beta chain) was captured in a study of OX40 agonist ivuxolimab in advanced cancers. General study findings and limits: The study found that CD8+ T cells averaged more expanded clones than CD4+. No antigen was identified for the clonally expanded peripheral T cells.

The germline V gene has CDR1 SGHAT and CDR2 FQNNGV. The CDR3 spans 11 residues. Trimming left V 7 bases short and J 7 bases short, with 8 bases between. Remarks on this clone: The target antigen is unknown.

Systemic immunosuppression or autoimmune disease history was grounds to exclude patients. Samples of blood were obtained at baseline, on cycle 4 day 1, and on cycle 7 day 1. Only in-frame clones appear in the TCRdb table, and some are missing; sequencing was by immunoSEQ multiplex PCR. The table includes about 26,000 clones, about four fifths detected once. Sequencing used CD4+ or CD8+ T cells sorted from blood, obtained in a trial of the OX40 agonist ivuxolimab. The chain uses TRBV11-2 and TRBJ2-1; D gene unclear. The origin of this receptor is an adult with an advanced solid tumor such as melanoma, head and neck, liver or kidney cancer. The CDR3 DNA is TGTGCCAGCATCTCGGCAAATGAGCAGTTCTTC. This gives the protein CASISANEQFF.